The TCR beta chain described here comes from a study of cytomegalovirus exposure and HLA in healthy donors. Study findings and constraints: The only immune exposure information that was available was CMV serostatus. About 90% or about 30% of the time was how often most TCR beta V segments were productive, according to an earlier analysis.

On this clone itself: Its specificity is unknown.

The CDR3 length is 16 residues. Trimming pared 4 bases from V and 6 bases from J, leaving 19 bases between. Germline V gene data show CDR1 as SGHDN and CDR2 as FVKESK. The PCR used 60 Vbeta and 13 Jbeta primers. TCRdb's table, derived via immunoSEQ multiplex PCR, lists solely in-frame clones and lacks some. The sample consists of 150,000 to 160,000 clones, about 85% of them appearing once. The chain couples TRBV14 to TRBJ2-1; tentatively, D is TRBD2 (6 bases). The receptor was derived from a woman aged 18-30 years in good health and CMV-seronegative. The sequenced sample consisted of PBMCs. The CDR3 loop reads CASSPLGAEGGNEQFF. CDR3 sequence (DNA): TGTGCCAGCAGCCCTCTCGGGGCGGAGGGTGGCAATGAGCAGTTCTTC.